This TCR beta chain is from a study of shared clonotypes between healthy human individuals. Among the donors, all were Caucasian adults who lived in Nashville, Tennessee. CDR1 and CDR2 (germline): SEHNR, FQNEAQ (reference sequence). Between the trimmed V and J ends, which lost 4 bases and 8 bases, there was a span of 17 bases. The CDR3 length is 15 residues. Assay: immunoSEQ multiplex PCR; the TCRdb copy retains only in-frame clones and omits some. Found here are about 2,500,000 clones, approximately 92% of them singletons; the top ten hold over 0.12%. Specimen: naive CD4+ T cells sorted from blood. The sample's subset: CD45RA+ positively selected. The J gene is TRBJ1-4, the V gene TRBV7-9; TRBD1 is a possible D gene (6 bases). This TCR was sampled from a man between 18 and 29 years old in good health. CDR3 nucleotide sequence: TGTGCCAGCAGCTCGCACAGGGAGTTAGGCGAAAAACTGTTTTTT. Translation gives CASSSHRELGEKLFF. The full variable domain, with the rest looked up from reference TRBV7-9 and TRBJ1-4, is DTGVSQNPRHKITKRGQNVTFRCDPISEHNRLYWYRQTLGQGPEFLTYFQNEAQLEKSRLLSDRFSAERPKGSFSTLEIQRTEQGDSAMYLCASSSHRELGEKLFFGSGTQLSVL.